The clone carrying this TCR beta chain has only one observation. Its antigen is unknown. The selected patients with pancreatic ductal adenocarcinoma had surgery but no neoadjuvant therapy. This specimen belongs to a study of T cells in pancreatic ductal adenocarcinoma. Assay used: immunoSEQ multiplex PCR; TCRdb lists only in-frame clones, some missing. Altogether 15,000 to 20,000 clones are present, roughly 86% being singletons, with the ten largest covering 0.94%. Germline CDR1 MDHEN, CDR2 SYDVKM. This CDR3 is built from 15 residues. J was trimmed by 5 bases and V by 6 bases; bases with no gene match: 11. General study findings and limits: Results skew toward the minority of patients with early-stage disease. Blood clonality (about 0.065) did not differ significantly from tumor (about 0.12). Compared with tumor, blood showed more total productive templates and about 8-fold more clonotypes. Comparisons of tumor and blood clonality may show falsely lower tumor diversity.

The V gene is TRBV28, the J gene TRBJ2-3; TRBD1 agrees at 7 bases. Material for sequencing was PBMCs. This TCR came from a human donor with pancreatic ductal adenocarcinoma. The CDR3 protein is CASSLARGSRDTQYF. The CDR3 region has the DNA TGTGCCAGCAGCTTAGCCAGGGGGAGTAGAGATACGCAGTATTTT.